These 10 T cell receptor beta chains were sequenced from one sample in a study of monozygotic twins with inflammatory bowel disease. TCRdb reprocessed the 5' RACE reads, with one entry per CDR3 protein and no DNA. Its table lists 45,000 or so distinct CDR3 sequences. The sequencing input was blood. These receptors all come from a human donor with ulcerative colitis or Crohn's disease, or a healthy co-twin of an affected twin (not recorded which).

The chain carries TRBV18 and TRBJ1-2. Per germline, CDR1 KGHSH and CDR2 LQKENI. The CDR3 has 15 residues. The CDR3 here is CASSPPGQTNYGYTF.

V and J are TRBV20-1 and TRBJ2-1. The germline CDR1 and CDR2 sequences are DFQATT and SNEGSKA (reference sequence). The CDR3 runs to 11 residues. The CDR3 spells CSASDSREQFF.

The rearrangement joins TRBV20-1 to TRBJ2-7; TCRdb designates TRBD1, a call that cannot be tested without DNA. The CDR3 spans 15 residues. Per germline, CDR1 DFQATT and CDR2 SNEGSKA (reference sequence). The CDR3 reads CSAIFVPGTRGEQYF.

CDR3 region: CASSPTTGGNIQYF. The gene calls are TRBV18 and TRBJ2-4; TCRdb names TRBD1, which stays unverified in the absence of DNA. Germline V gives CDR1 KGHSH, CDR2 LQKENI. The length of the CDR3 is 14 residues.

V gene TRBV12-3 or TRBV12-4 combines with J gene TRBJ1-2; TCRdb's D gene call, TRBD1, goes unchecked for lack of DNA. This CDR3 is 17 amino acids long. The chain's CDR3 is CASSTLKQGRSLYGYTF.

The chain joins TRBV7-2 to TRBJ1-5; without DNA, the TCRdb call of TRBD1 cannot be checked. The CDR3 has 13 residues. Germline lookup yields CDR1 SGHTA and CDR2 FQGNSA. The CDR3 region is CASSVQGSRPQHF.

The CDR3 loop reads CASSSTSGRARDTQYF. The chain employs TRBV19 and TRBJ2-3; the TCRdb call, TRBD2, lacks DNA for checking. Germline V gene lookup returns CDR1 LNHDA and CDR2 SQIVND (reference sequence). The CDR3 loop spans 16 amino acids.

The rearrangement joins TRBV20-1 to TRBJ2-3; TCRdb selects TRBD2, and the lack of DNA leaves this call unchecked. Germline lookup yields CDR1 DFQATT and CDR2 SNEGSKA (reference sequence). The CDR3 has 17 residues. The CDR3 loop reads CSATPSGGAGSLDTQYF.

The CDR3 is CASSEESFFRPVLYGNTIYF. The chain carries TRBV6-1 and TRBJ1-3. Germline CDR1 and CDR2: MNHNS and SASEGT. This CDR3 contains 20 residues.

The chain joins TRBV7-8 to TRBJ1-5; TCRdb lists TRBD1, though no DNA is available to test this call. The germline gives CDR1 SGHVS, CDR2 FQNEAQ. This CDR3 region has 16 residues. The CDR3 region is CASSSLGTLSDQPQHF. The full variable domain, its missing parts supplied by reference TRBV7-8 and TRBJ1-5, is GAGVSQSPRYKVAKRGQDVALRCDPISGHVSLFWYQQALGQGPEFLTYFQNEAQLDKSGLPSDRFFAERPEGSVSTLKIQRTQQEDSAVYLCASSSLGTLSDQPQHFGDGTRLSIL.